This TCR beta chain was profiled in a study of blood T cell repertoires in COVID-19. TCRdb keeps only in-frame clones here, not all; method: immunoSEQ multiplex PCR. The table includes about 410,000 clones, 70% to 90% detected once. Comment on this clone: Other DNA sequences in the sample encode the same CDR3.

V was pared by 4 bases and J by 3 bases, with 5 bases of the junction left unmatched. Per germline, CDR1 LNHDA and CDR2 SQIVND (reference sequence). There are 15 residues in the CDR3. Material for sequencing was peripheral blood. This sequence was found in a woman aged 40 to 55 with COVID-19, enrolled during active disease. V and J are TRBV19 and TRBJ1-5, with 8 bases aligning to TRBD1. CDR3 coding DNA: TGTGCCAGTAGTAGCGGACAGGGCCCCAATCAGCCCCAGCATTTT. It encodes CASSSGQGPNQPQHF.